This T cell receptor beta chain was identified in a study of control samples from healthy donors and cancer patients. Trimming removed 8 bases at V and 3 bases at J, with 19 bases between. CDR3 length: 15 residues. The germline V gene encodes CDR1 MNHEY and CDR2 SVGAGI. Profiling relied on immunoSEQ multiplex PCR, and the TCRdb table lists in-frame clones only, not all of them. The sample contains 90,000 to 110,000 clones, around 88% of which appear only once. The sample was blood. V usage is TRBV6-5 and J usage is TRBJ2-5; TRBD1 is a possible D gene (5 bases). This TCR derives from a woman in her forties or fifties in good health. CDR3 loop: CASSLLGAAKETQYF. CDR3 in DNA: TGTGCCAGCTCCCTATTAGGGGCGGCGAAAGAGACCCAGTACTTC.